The rows below give T cell receptor beta chains drawn from one sample of a study of OX40 agonist ivuxolimab in advanced cancers. The protocol was immunoSEQ multiplex PCR, while the TCRdb copy is restricted to in-frame clones and leaves out a portion. The sample lists around 50,000 clones, almost 80% seen once, with 6.5% to 9.5% in the top ten. This material consisted of CD4+ or CD8+ T cells sorted from blood, taken in a trial of the OX40 agonist ivuxolimab. These receptors were obtained from an adult with an advanced solid tumor such as melanoma, head and neck, liver or kidney cancer. CDR3s include the opening cysteine and the closing phenylalanine or tryptophan. The D gene is left open where the match is weak. Clone size is not always given. Where it is, it says once, few, many or a class for expanded clones.

abundance: .
j_gene: TRBJ2-1
v_gene: TRBV9
d_gene: .
CDR3nt: TGTGCCAGCAGCTCAGGGCCCCCATGGTACGCTCACAATGAGCAGTTCTTC
CDR3aa: CASSSGPPWYAHNEQFF

abundance: .
j_gene: TRBJ1-6
v_gene: TRBV7-6
d_gene: .
CDR3nt: TGTGCCAGCAGCGCAAGTCCTGGGGAAAATAATTCACCCCTCCACTTT
CDR3aa: CASSASPGENNSPLHF

abundance: .
j_gene: TRBJ2-3
v_gene: TRBV7-9
d_gene: TRBD2
CDR3nt: TGTGCCAGCAGCTTTCGGGGGAGGGTGTATGTGACAGATACGCAGTATTTT
CDR3aa: CASSFRGRVYVTDTQYF

abundance: .
j_gene: TRBJ2-7
v_gene: TRBV5-1
d_gene: TRBD2
CDR3nt: TGCGCCAGCAGCTTGGCGGGAGCGGGAACCGAGCAGTACTTC
CDR3aa: CASSLAGAGTEQYF

abundance: .
j_gene: TRBJ2-7
v_gene: TRBV5-1
d_gene: .
CDR3nt: TGCGCCAGCAGCTTGGCGGGGGATGCCTACGAGCAGTACTTC
CDR3aa: CASSLAGDAYEQYF

abundance: .
j_gene: TRBJ2-3
v_gene: TRBV7-6
d_gene: .
CDR3nt: TGTGCCAGCAGTGGGCAGGACGACACAGATACGCAGTATTTT
CDR3aa: CASSGQDDTDTQYF

abundance: .
j_gene: TRBJ1-4
v_gene: TRBV4-3
d_gene: TRBD1
CDR3nt: TGCGCCAGCAGCCAAGAGCAGGGGGGTAATGAAAAACTGTTTTTT
CDR3aa: CASSQEQGGNEKLFF

abundance: .
j_gene: TRBJ2-5
v_gene: TRBV2
d_gene: TRBD1
CDR3nt: TGTGCCAGCAGTGAAAACAGGGGAGAGACCCAGTACTTC
CDR3aa: CASSENRGETQYF

abundance: .
j_gene: TRBJ2-7
v_gene: TRBV9
d_gene: .
CDR3nt: TGTGCCAGCAGCGTGACGGAGAGCTACGAGCAGTACTTC
CDR3aa: CASSVTESYEQYF

abundance: once
j_gene: TRBJ2-3
v_gene: TRBV5-1
d_gene: TRBD2
CDR3nt: TGCGCCAGCAGCCCGGGACTAGCGGGAGCAGATACGCAGTATTTT
CDR3aa: CASSPGLAGADTQYF

abundance: .
j_gene: TRBJ2-7
v_gene: TRBV9
d_gene: .
CDR3nt: TGTGCCAGCAGCCCGAGGGGGATCCACGAGCAGTACTTC
CDR3aa: CASSPRGIHEQYF

abundance: .
j_gene: TRBJ1-1
v_gene: TRBV10-3
d_gene: TRBD1
CDR3nt: TGTGCCATCAGTGTGGGACAGCACACTGAAGCTTTCTTT
CDR3aa: CAISVGQHTEAFF

abundance: .
j_gene: TRBJ2-1
v_gene: TRBV19
d_gene: .
CDR3nt: TGTGCCAGTAGTATCGGAGGGAGCCACAATGAGCAGTTCTTC
CDR3aa: CASSIGGSHNEQFF

abundance: .
j_gene: TRBJ2-5
v_gene: TRBV7-2
d_gene: TRBD1
CDR3nt: TGTGCCAGCAGCTTAGAGCCGGGACAGGGGGCTGGAGAGACCCAGTACTTC
CDR3aa: CASSLEPGQGAGETQYF

abundance: .
j_gene: TRBJ1-3
v_gene: TRBV7-2
d_gene: .
CDR3nt: TGTGCCAGCAGCCTAGGGCACACTGACTCTGGAAACACCATATATTTT
CDR3aa: CASSLGHTDSGNTIYF

abundance: .
j_gene: TRBJ2-5
v_gene: TRBV19
d_gene: .
CDR3nt: TGTGCCAGTAGTCAAAGTACAGAGACCCAGTACTTC
CDR3aa: CASSQSTETQYF

abundance: .
j_gene: TRBJ1-3
v_gene: TRBV6-5
d_gene: TRBD1
CDR3nt: TGTGCCAGCAGTTCGGACAGGGGGCTAGGAAACACCATATATTTT
CDR3aa: CASSSDRGLGNTIYF

abundance: once
j_gene: TRBJ2-2
v_gene: TRBV5-1
d_gene: TRBD1
CDR3nt: TGCGCCAGCAGCTACGGGACAGGGGTGTCTCCCGGGGAGCTGTTTTTT
CDR3aa: CASSYGTGVSPGELFF

abundance: .
j_gene: TRBJ2-1
v_gene: TRBV10-2
d_gene: TRBD2
CDR3nt: TGCGCCAGCACAGGATTGCAACTAGCGACAAACCCTTACAATGAGCAGTTCTTC
CDR3aa: CASTGLQLATNPYNEQFF

abundance: .
j_gene: TRBJ2-5
v_gene: TRBV7-8
d_gene: .
CDR3nt: TGTGCCAGCAGCCTCGGACGTCTCCAAGAGACCCAGTACTTC
CDR3aa: CASSLGRLQETQYF

abundance: .
j_gene: TRBJ2-3
v_gene: TRBV5-1
d_gene: TRBD2
CDR3nt: TGCGCCAGCAGCTTGTTGTTTGCTAGCGGGAGGGCTTTGGGCACAGATACGCAGTATTTT
CDR3aa: CASSLLFASGRALGTDTQYF

abundance: .
j_gene: TRBJ2-7
v_gene: TRBV20-1
d_gene: .
CDR3nt: TGCAGTGCACCCAACAGGTACGAGCAGTACTTC
CDR3aa: CSAPNRYEQYF

abundance: .
j_gene: TRBJ2-5
v_gene: TRBV19
d_gene: .
CDR3nt: TGTGCCAGTAGTATGCAAGGGCTCGGGGAGACCCAGTACTTC
CDR3aa: CASSMQGLGETQYF

abundance: once
j_gene: TRBJ2-1
v_gene: TRBV5-1
d_gene: .
CDR3nt: TGCGCTTCTCGTCCAGGGGGGAATGAGCAGTTCTTC
CDR3aa: CASRPGGNEQFF

abundance: .
j_gene: TRBJ2-1
v_gene: TRBV12-5
d_gene: .
CDR3nt: TGTGCTAGTGGTTTGGTCCGATTCATTGAGACTGGGACCTACAATGAGCAGTTCTTC
CDR3aa: CASGLVRFIETGTYNEQFF

abundance: .
j_gene: TRBJ2-1
v_gene: TRBV4-3
d_gene: .
CDR3nt: TGCGCCAGCAGCCAAGACACTAGCCGCAATGAGCAGTTCTTC
CDR3aa: CASSQDTSRNEQFF